The 6 T cell receptor beta chains below come from one sample, sequenced in a study of cytomegalovirus exposure and HLA in healthy donors. The PCR had 60 Vbeta and 13 Jbeta primers. Clones were read by immunoSEQ multiplex PCR, and TCRdb kept only the in-frame ones, dropping some. The data show 150,000 to 200,000 clones, with 84% seen just once and 4% to 6% held by the top ten. The sequencing input was PBMCs. The receptors originated from a girl aged 10-17 years in good health and CMV-seropositive.

This chain joins TRBV19 and TRBJ2-1, with a tentative D call TRBD2 (6 bases). Looked up from germline, CDR1 is LNHDA and CDR2 is SQIVND (reference sequence). The V and J ends lost 3 bases and 5 bases respectively, with 17 bases between them. There are 16 residues in the CDR3. The CDR3 loop reads CASSMGGNFVNNEQFF. DNA for the CDR3: TGTGCCAGTAGTATGGGGGGAAACTTTGTAAACAATGAGCAGTTCTTC.

The gene calls are TRBV5-1 and TRBJ1-4, with 11 bases that match TRBD1. The CDR3 is 15 residues long. CDR1 is SGHRS and CDR2 is YFSETQ in the germline V gene. Trimming took 4 bases from V and 8 from J; bases not matched to a gene: 7. The CDR3: CASSPTGTGGEKLFF. DNA of the CDR3: TGCGCCAGCAGCCCCACCGGGACAGGGGGGGAAAAACTGTTTTTT.

The rearrangement uses TRBV19 and TRBJ1-2; 7 nucleotides line up with TRBD1. This CDR3 has 13 amino acids. Germline V CDR1 and CDR2: LNHDA, SQIVND (reference sequence). V shed 7 bases, J shed 6 bases, and the junction held 8 bases outside the gene matches. As DNA, the CDR3 is TGTGCCAGTACCAACAGGGGAAAGGATGGCTACACCTTC. Protein product: CASTNRGKDGYTF.

The chain is built from TRBV2 and TRBJ2-7; TRBD1 aligns across 7 bases. The J segment lost 4 bases and the V segment lost 4 bases, leaving 1 base of the junction unmatched. Germline V gene data show CDR1 as SNHLY and CDR2 as FYNNEI. The CDR3 consists of 12 residues. The CDR3 region is CASSVRGYEQYF. Written as DNA, the CDR3 is TGTGCCAGCAGTGTCAGGGGGTACGAGCAGTACTTC.

The chain combines TRBV10-1 with TRBJ2-5; D not resolved. The J call may be mistaken, given a closer DNA end match to TRBJ2-7. CDR3 size: 11 residues. Germline V gene sequence: CDR1 WNHNN, CDR2 SYGVQD (reference sequence). CDR3: CASSVKNEQYF. In DNA form, the CDR3 reads TGCGCCAGCAGTGTGAAGAACGAGCAGTACTTC.

The rearrangement links TRBV15 to TRBJ2-3; D unresolved. Germline CDR1 reads LNHNV; CDR2 reads YYDKDF (reference sequence). The CDR3 sequence is 18 residues long. Trimming pared 2 bases from V and 2 bases from J, leaving 20 bases between. The DNA for the CDR3 is TGTGCCACCAGCAGACTCCCTTTTTCGACACCCCACACAGATACGCAGTATTTT. Translated, it gives CATSRLPFSTPHTDTQYF. Full variable domain (outside the CDR3, taken from reference TRBV15 and TRBJ2-3): DAMVIQNPRYQVTQFGKPVTLSCSQTLNHNVMYWYQQKSSQAPKLLFHYYDKDFNNEADTPDNFQSRRPNTSFCFLDIRSPGLGDTAMYLCATSRLPFSTPHTDTQYFGPGTRLTVL.